Following are 5 T cell receptor beta chains from one sample sequenced in a study of OX40 agonist ivuxolimab in advanced cancers. The assay was immunoSEQ multiplex PCR, and TCRdb's table has in-frame clones only and misses some. The table lists about 32,000 clones, 87% of them singletons. The sample consisted of CD4+ or CD8+ T cells sorted from blood, taken in a trial of the OX40 agonist ivuxolimab. The receptors were sampled from an adult with an advanced solid tumor such as melanoma, head and neck, liver or kidney cancer.

V gene TRBV7-2 combines with J gene TRBJ2-1; 9 bases agree with TRBD2. V shed 3 bases and J 7 bases; nucleotides not matched to a gene: 7. Germline loops: CDR1 SGHTA, CDR2 FQGNSA. This CDR3 is 15 amino acids long. The CDR3 is CASSFGGGALNEQFF. CDR3 nucleotide sequence: TGTGCCAGCAGCTTCGGCGGGGGGGCCCTGAATGAGCAGTTCTTC.

The rearrangement links TRBV7-6 to TRBJ1-5; maybe TRBD1 (6 bases). Trimming cost V 2 bases and J 5 bases, with 10 bases left between them. Germline V gene data show CDR1 as SGHVS and CDR2 as FNYEAQ. The CDR3 length is 14 residues. The chain's CDR3 is CASSLYRVDQPQHF. The CDR3 region has the DNA TGTGCCAGCAGCTTATACAGGGTCGATCAGCCCCAGCATTTT.

The rearrangement joins TRBV11-2 to TRBJ2-1; 12 bases line up with TRBD2. V shed 1 base, J shed 10 bases, and the junction held 8 bases outside the gene matches. This CDR3 is built from 16 residues. Per the germline V gene, CDR1 is SGHAT and CDR2 is FQNNGV. CDR3 DNA: TGTGCCAGCAGCTTAGGCGGACTAGCGGGGATTTGGGAGCAGTTCTTC. This encodes CASSLGGLAGIWEQFF.

V is TRBV2 and J is TRBJ2-7; D remains ambiguous. The germline V and J ends were trimmed by 5 bases and 7 bases, with 15 bases remaining between them. The germline V gene encodes CDR1 SNHLY and CDR2 FYNNEI. The CDR3 runs 13 residues. CDR3 amino acids: CASSLSWAGEQYF. CDR3 DNA: TGTGCCAGCAGTCTCTCCTGGGCTGGAGAGCAGTACTTC.

V gene TRBV19 combines with J gene TRBJ2-1; D might be TRBD1 or TRBD2, each matching 5 bases. Per germline, CDR1 LNHDA and CDR2 SQIVND (reference sequence). Trimming stripped 3 bases from V and 10 bases from J, with 10 bases between. The CDR3 length is 12 residues. CDR3 residues: CASSMGVREQFF. CDR3 DNA: TGTGCCAGTAGTATGGGGGTTCGGGAGCAGTTCTTC.